This section outlines one T cell receptor delta chain sequence together with its context. Its antigen target is currently unknown. A clone one base away is much larger, so this may be a read error. The data belong to a study of human gamma delta and Vdelta1 T cells (dated by TCRdb to 2016 to 2019). Looking at the study overall: The study examined Delta One T cells, which are Vd1+ gamma-delta T cells, as cytotoxic effectors against acute myeloid leukemia. Overall results and qualifications from the work: Delta One T cells were reported to be polyclonal and to show broad cytotoxic targeting of acute myeloid leukemia.

The germline V and J ends show losses of 0 bases and 5 bases respectively, and no gene match explains 12 bases of the junction. From a lookup of the germline V gene, CDR1 and CDR2 are TSWWSYY and QGS. Inclusive of the bounding cysteine and phenylalanine, the CDR3 is 17 residues long. Only the CDR3 DNA is retained, 51 bases long and in frame from the first base. Library creation used PCR. TCRdb shows the sequencer as Illumina MiSeq. TCRdb reran clone calling on the public reads with CATT; rows sharing one DNA sequence were then combined. The sample has several thousand delta-chain clones on record, almost 40% of them singletons. The top ten hold over 5.5% of the sample.

This chain joins TRDV1 to TRDJ1, and 7 junction bases match TRDD3. The specimen was Vdelta1 gamma-delta T cells from blood grown in culture (DOT cells). The sample's cell subset or site label, decoded: Delta One T cells, in vitro expanded/differentiated Vd1+ gamma-delta T cells. The sequence derives from a human donor in good health. The DNA reads TGTGCTCTTGGGGAACTCCTGGGGGGTACCCTAACTGATAAACTCATCTTT. It translates as CALGELLGGTLTDKLIF.